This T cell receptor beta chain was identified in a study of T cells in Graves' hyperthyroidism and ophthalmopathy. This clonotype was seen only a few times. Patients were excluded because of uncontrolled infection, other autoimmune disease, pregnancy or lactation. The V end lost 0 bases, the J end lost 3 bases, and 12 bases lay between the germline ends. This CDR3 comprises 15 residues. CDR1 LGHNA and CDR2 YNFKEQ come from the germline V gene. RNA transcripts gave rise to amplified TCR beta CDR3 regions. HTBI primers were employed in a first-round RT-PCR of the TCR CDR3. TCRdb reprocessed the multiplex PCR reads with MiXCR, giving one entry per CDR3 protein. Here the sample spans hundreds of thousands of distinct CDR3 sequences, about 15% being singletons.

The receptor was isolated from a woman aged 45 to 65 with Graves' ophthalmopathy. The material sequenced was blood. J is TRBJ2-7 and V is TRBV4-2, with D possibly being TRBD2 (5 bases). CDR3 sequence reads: CASSQEPAEHYEQYF. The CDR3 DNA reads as TGTGCCAGCAGCCAAGAACCAGCGGAGCACTACGAGCAGTACTTC.